This T cell receptor (beta chain) is drawn from a study of spatial heterogeneity in lung cancer. Study results and caveats: There were more appearances of ubiquitous expanded tumor TCRs in blood at resection than at follow-up.

This clonotype has only one observation. Its antigen is unknown. It may be a read error: a sequence one base away is much more abundant. Every TCR cDNA molecule bore its own unique molecular identifier. MiXCR, run by TCRdb on the 5' RACE reads, gives a single entry per CDR3 protein. This sample has 50,000 to 60,000 distinct CDR3 sequences; around 7.7% occur once, and the top ten carry around 36%. Noted time point: blood at routine non-recurrence follow-up after resection. No cell sorting; template was whole RNA from tumor, lung tissue or PBMC. Germline CDR1 and CDR2: SQVTM and ANQGSEA. The CDR3 runs 14 residues. V was shortened by 5 bases and J by 1 base, with 11 bases between the two germline ends.

This specimen consisted of PBMCs, obtained at follow-up. The source is a female donor with early-stage non-small cell lung cancer. The rearrangement joins TRBV29-1 to TRBJ1-4; weak D call: TRBD1 (6 bases). The CDR3 bases are TGCAGCGTTAAGGGGGTCAAAACTAATGAAAAACTGTTTTTT. Its translation: CSVKGVKTNEKLFF.